A single sample is the source of the 20 T cell receptor beta chains below, sequenced in a study of shared clonotypes between healthy human individuals. Here immunoSEQ multiplex PCR was the method, and the copy in TCRdb shows in-frame clones only, minus some. The table records some 530,000 clones, about 78% of them present only once. The sample comprised PBMCs. The receptors shown here come from a woman between 40 and 55 years old in good health. Some clones in this sample may be carry-over from other donors' samples.

The V and J genes are TRBV12-5 and TRBJ2-7; 10 bases agree with TRBD1. In germline, CDR1 is LGHNT, CDR2 FRNRAP. The CDR3 extends over 16 amino acids. Trimming removed 3 bases from V and 6 bases from J; junction bases left unmatched: 11. CDR3 DNA sequence: TGTGCTAGTGGTTTCCCCCTTGACAGGGGGCCGTTCGAGCAGTACTTC. Its translation is CASGFPLDRGPFEQYF. Filled out from reference TRBV12-5 and TRBJ2-7, the complete variable domain reads DARVTQTPRHKVTEMGQEVTMRCQPILGHNTVFWYRQTMMQGLELLAYFRNRAPLDDSGMPKDRFSAEMPDATLATLKIQPSEPRDSAVYFCASGFPLDRGPFEQYFGPGTRLTVT.

The chain has TRBV6-4 and TRBJ2-1; unclear D gene. CDR3 size: 13 residues. V lost 5 bases to trimming and J lost 6 bases, with 11 bases between them. Germline V gene data show CDR1 as MRHNA and CDR2 as SNTAGT. CDR3 in DNA: TGTGCCAGCAGTCGCGAGGTCCGCAATGAGCAGTTCTTC. It is translated as CASSREVRNEQFF.

A note on this clone: Since a much larger clone is just one base distant, this may be a read error. V usage is TRBV7-2 and J usage is TRBJ1-5; no reliable D call. Germline V gene data show CDR1 as SGHTA and CDR2 as FQGNSA. V was pared by 5 bases and J by 8 bases, with 13 bases between. This CDR3 comprises 13 residues. The CDR3 reads CASSTDRAKPQHF. In nucleotides, the CDR3 is TGTGCCAGCAGCACGGACCGAGCGAAGCCCCAGCATTTT.

The CDR3 nucleotides are TGTGCCAGCTCACCGCCTCTACTAGGTCAAGAGACCCAGTACTTC. This codes for CASSPPLLGQETQYF. The rearrangement uses TRBV18 and TRBJ2-5, with D possibly TRBD2 on 5 matching bases. The ends were cut back, 3 bases at V and 2 bases at J, with 13 bases in the middle. The CDR3 totals 15 residues. Germline V gene data show CDR1 as KGHSH and CDR2 as LQKENI. Full variable domain (remainder filled in from reference TRBV18 and TRBJ2-5): NAGVMQNPRHLVRRRGQEARLRCSPMKGHSHVYWYRQLPEEGLKFMVYLQKENIIDESGMPKERFSAEFPKEGPSILRIQQVVRGDSAAYFCASSPPLLGQETQYFGPGTRLLVL.

Of note for this clone: One end of the junction varies from germline; a read error may be responsible. The V call is TRBV6-5, the J call TRBJ2-5, with D unclear. CDR3 length equals 11 residues. Germline CDR1 and CDR2: MNHEY and SVGAGI. The CDR3 loop reads CASTLGVRQYF. The CDR3 nucleotides read TGCGCCAGCACTCTCGGTGTAAGGCAGTACTTC.

The chain employs TRBV25-1 and TRBJ2-4, with D perhaps assigned TRBD1 or TRBD2 (5 bases each). This CDR3 has 13 amino acids. V dropped 0 bases and J dropped 6 bases, with 6 bases sitting between them. Germline V gene lookup returns CDR1 MGHDK and CDR2 SYGVNS. The CDR3, as DNA: TGTGCCAGCAGTGAATATGGGGGAAACATTCAGTACTTC. Its translation is CASSEYGGNIQYF.

This clone showed up just once. The chain employs TRBV19 and TRBJ1-1, with D maybe TRBD1 (5 bases). The CDR3 extends over 13 amino acids. Trimming removed 3 bases at V and 5 bases at J, with 10 bases between. Germline values: CDR1 LNHDA, CDR2 SQIVND (reference sequence). Written as DNA, the CDR3 is TGTGCCAGTAGTATTACAGGAGGAACTGAAGCTTTCTTT. Amino acids: CASSITGGTEAFF.

This clone showed up many times. The genes are TRBV15 and TRBJ2-7; 8 bases match TRBD2. The germline V gene has CDR1 LNHNV and CDR2 YYDKDF (reference sequence). This CDR3 comprises 13 residues. V lost 8 bases, J lost 5 bases, and 8 bases stayed unmatched. The CDR3 reads CATQREGRHEQYF. CDR3 DNA sequence: TGTGCCACCCAACGGGAGGGCCGGCACGAGCAGTACTTC.

The sample holds one count of this clone. V usage is TRBV19 and J usage is TRBJ1-5, with 10 bases aligning to TRBD1. CDR1 is LNHDA and CDR2 is SQIVND in the germline V gene (reference sequence). The trim removed 8 bases at V and 2 bases at J, leaving 3 bases unmatched. This CDR3 spans 14 amino acids. DNA of the CDR3: TGTGCCAGTGGACAGGGGGGAGGCAATCAGCCCCAGCATTTT. This gives the protein CASGQGGGNQPQHF.

This clone has a single count. The rearrangement links TRBV29-1 to TRBJ2-3; a weak D match, TRBD1 (6 bases). CDR1 and CDR2 from the germline V gene are SQVTM and ANQGSEA. The V gene lost 4 bases and the J gene lost 6 bases, with 11 bases spanning the gap. This CDR3 has 12 amino acids. CDR3 nucleotides: TGCAGCGTTGCAGGGGAAGTGGATACGCAGTATTTT. Translation: CSVAGEVDTQYF.

The gene calls are TRBV10-3 and TRBJ2-1, with 11 bases lining up with TRBD1. This CDR3 has 15 residues. Germline lookup yields CDR1 ENHRY and CDR2 SYGVKD. With V trimmed by 7 bases and J by 5 bases, 7 bases remained unmatched. DNA of the CDR3: TGTGCCATCACAACCGGGACAGGGGGGAACAATGAGCAGTTCTTC. Translation: CAITTGTGGNNEQFF.

The sample holds one count of this clone. V is TRBV28 and J is TRBJ1-1, with D possibly matching TRBD1 (5 bases). Germline V lookup: CDR1 MDHEN, CDR2 SYDVKM. The CDR3 loop spans 14 amino acids. Trimming took off 1 base at V and 1 base at J, with 7 bases between the two ends. The CDR3 nucleotides read TGTGCCAGCAGTTTATCAGGGTGGAACACTGAAGCTTTCTTT. Translation: CASSLSGWNTEAFF.

Concerning this clone: Distinct nucleotide sequences in the sample also encode this CDR3. V usage is TRBV5-1 and J usage is TRBJ2-1, with TRBD2 matching 13 bases. The trim removed 5 bases at V and 7 bases at J, leaving 3 bases unmatched. Germline loops: CDR1 SGHRS, CDR2 YFSETQ. The CDR3 spans 14 residues. For the CDR3, the DNA is TGCGCCAGCAGACTAGCGGGAGGGCTAAATGAGCAGTTCTTC. Its translation is CASRLAGGLNEQFF.

V and J are TRBV2 and TRBJ2-5, with 10 positions matching TRBD1. The germline V gene encodes CDR1 SNHLY and CDR2 FYNNEI. The ends lost 6 bases at V and 3 bases at J; junction bases unmatched: 4. CDR3 size: 14 residues. The DNA for the CDR3 is TGTGCCAGCAGCCGGACAGGGGGGGAAGAGACCCAGTACTTC. Residues: CASSRTGGEETQYF. Full variable domain (missing parts from reference TRBV2 and TRBJ2-5): EPEVTQTPSHQVTQMGQEVILRCVPISNHLYFYWYRQILGQKVEFLVSFYNNEISEKSEIFDDQFSVERPDGSNFTLKIRSTKLEDSAMYFCASSRTGGEETQYFGPGTRLLVL.

In DNA, the CDR3 is TGTGCCAGCAGTTTATACAGGGTCGGGAATCAGCCCCAGCATTTT. This encodes CASSLYRVGNQPQHF. This sequence joins TRBV28 and TRBJ1-5; perhaps TRBD1 as D (6 bases). Trimming shortened V by 1 base and J by 4 bases, and 11 bases separated the two germline ends. Per germline, CDR1 MDHEN and CDR2 SYDVKM. The CDR3 has 15 amino acids.

This clone was recorded once. The rearrangement uses TRBV7-9 and TRBJ2-7, with D perhaps TRBD1 or TRBD2 (6 bases each). Germline-derived CDR1 and CDR2 are SEHNR and FQNEAQ (reference sequence). The V gene lost 2 bases and the J gene lost 6 bases, with 11 bases spanning the gap. The CDR3 is 13 residues long. CDR3 protein: CASSLRGLAEQYF. DNA for the CDR3: TGTGCCAGCAGCTTACGGGGGCTGGCCGAGCAGTACTTC. Together with reference TRBV7-9 and TRBJ2-7, the CDR3 gives the full variable domain: DTGVSQNPRHKITKRGQNVTFRCDPISEHNRLYWYRQTLGQGPEFLTYFQNEAQLEKSRLLSDRFSAERPKGSFSTLEIQRTEQGDSAMYLCASSLRGLAEQYFGPGTRLTVT.

This sequence joins TRBV4-2 and TRBJ2-1, with D perhaps matching TRBD2 (5 bases). CDR3 size: 14 residues. Per germline, CDR1 LGHNA and CDR2 YNFKEQ. Trimming removed 0 bases from V and 6 bases from J, with 9 bases in between. In nucleotides, the CDR3 is TGTGCCAGCAGCCAAGATGTTCTAGCCAATGAGCAGTTCTTC. Its translation: CASSQDVLANEQFF.

V gene TRBV27 combines with J gene TRBJ2-7; 13 nucleotides agree with TRBD2. Unmatched junction bases numbered 3, after V lost 5 bases and J lost 2 bases. The CDR3 totals 15 residues. CDR1 MNHEY and CDR2 SMNVEV come from the germline V gene (reference sequence). CDR3 residues: CASSHGTSGTYEQYF. The CDR3 region has the DNA TGTGCCAGCAGTCACGGGACTAGCGGGACCTACGAGCAGTACTTC.

This rearrangement joins TRBV14 to TRBJ1-2; 8 bases are a match to TRBD1. The junction had 9 bases not matched to a gene; V was cut back by 2 bases and J by 4 bases. Germline lookup yields CDR1 SGHDN and CDR2 FVKESK. This CDR3 is 16 amino acids long. CDR3 amino acids: CASSQSGQGNFYGYTF. The CDR3 DNA follows: TGTGCCAGCAGCCAATCAGGACAGGGCAATTTCTATGGCTACACCTTC.

CDR3 in amino acids: CASSLAVGGSPYSNQPQHF. Written as DNA, the CDR3 is TGTGCCAGCAGCTTAGCGGTTGGGGGGTCACCCTATAGCAATCAGCCCCAGCATTTT. V and J are TRBV7-6 and TRBJ1-5; D perhaps matches TRBD1 (5 bases). The CDR3 has 19 residues. V was pared by 0 bases and J by 0 bases, with 18 bases between. Germline V gene data show CDR1 as SGHVS and CDR2 as FNYEAQ.